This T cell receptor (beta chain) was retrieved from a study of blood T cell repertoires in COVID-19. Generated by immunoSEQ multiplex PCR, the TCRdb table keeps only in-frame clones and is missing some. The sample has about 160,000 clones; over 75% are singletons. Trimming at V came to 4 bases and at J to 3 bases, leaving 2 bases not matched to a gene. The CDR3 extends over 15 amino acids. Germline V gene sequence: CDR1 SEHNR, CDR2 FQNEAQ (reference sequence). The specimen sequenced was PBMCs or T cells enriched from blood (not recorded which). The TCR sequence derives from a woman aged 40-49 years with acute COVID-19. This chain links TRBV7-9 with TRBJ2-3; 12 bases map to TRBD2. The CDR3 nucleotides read TGTGCCAGCAGCTCCGGGACTAGCGGGACAGATACGCAGTATTTT. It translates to CASSSGTSGTDTQYF.